The present entry profiles one TCR beta chain with its context. The target antigen is unknown. This CDR3 has 16 residues. V lost 5 bases and J lost 8; bases outside the gene matches: 10. Per germline, CDR1 SGHTA and CDR2 FQGNSA. This sample stems from a study of T cell responses to AZD1222 COVID-19 vaccine. General study points: At baseline, just 5 or 6 AZD1222 recipients tested seropositive. Spike-specific TCR breadth and depth went up after people got two AZD1222 doses. There were mostly white British donors and more females than males, and clonal diversity was possibly underestimated. Nearly half of spike-specific TCRs reportedly target variant regions that are unmutated in the B.1.351 and B.1.1.7 variants.

Here immunoSEQ multiplex PCR was the method, and the copy in TCRdb shows in-frame clones only, minus some. Of tens of thousands of clones in the sample, over 75% were seen once. The receptor was derived from an adult in good health. Specimen: peripheral blood, collected on day 0 of AZD1222 vaccination. The chain recombines TRBV7-2 with TRBJ2-1; the match to TRBD2 covers 12 bases. Here the CDR3 reads CASSPRTSGAPDEQFF. DNA of the CDR3: TGTGCCAGCAGCCCCAGGACTAGCGGGGCCCCAGATGAGCAGTTCTTC. The full variable domain, completed using reference TRBV7-2 and TRBJ2-1, is GAGVSQSPSNKVTEKGKDVELRCDPISGHTALYWYRQSLGQGLEFLIYFQGNSAPDKSGLPSDRFSAERTGGSVSTLTIQRTQQEDSAVYLCASSPRTSGAPDEQFFGPGTRLTVL.